The 3 T cell receptor beta chains given below trace back to one sample, sequenced in a study of shared clonotypes between healthy human individuals. Clones were read by immunoSEQ multiplex PCR, and TCRdb kept only the in-frame ones, dropping some. The sample comprises millions of clones, just over 90% of which are singletons, and under 0.45% rests with the top ten. What was sequenced was naive CD4+ T cells from PBMCs. Subset here: CD45RA+ positively selected. These receptors were collected from a man between 18 and 35 years old in good health. Some clones in this sample may be carry-over from other donors' samples.

This chain joins TRBV6-4 and TRBJ1-2; D gene ambiguous. The CDR3 contains 11 residues. The V end lost 7 bases, the J end lost 8 bases, and 11 bases lay between the germline ends. Per the germline V gene, CDR1 is MRHNA and CDR2 is SNTAGT. CDR3 sequence reads: CASMIRSGYTF. For the CDR3, the DNA is TGTGCCAGCATGATCCGGTCCGGCTACACCTTC.

This rearrangement joins TRBV5-1 to TRBJ1-6; 7 bases are a match to TRBD1. The CDR3 spans 16 residues. Looked up from germline, CDR1 is SGHRS and CDR2 is YFSETQ. V gave up 3 bases and J gave up 9 bases; unmatched junction bases: 12. CDR3 nucleotides: TGCGCCAGCAGCTCGAACAGGGGAAAAGTGGCTTCACCCCTCCACTTT. Protein sequence: CASSSNRGKVASPLHF.

J is TRBJ2-7 and V is TRBV6-5, with D possibly matching TRBD2 (5 bases). The CDR3 totals 12 residues. Trimming shortened V by 4 bases and J by 7 bases, and 11 bases separated the two germline ends. Germline CDR1 reads MNHEY; CDR2 reads SVGAGI. CDR3: CASSLSPGEQYF. CDR3 DNA sequence: TGTGCCAGCAGTTTATCTCCGGGGGAGCAGTACTTC.